Listed below are T cell receptor beta chains from one sample, sequenced in a study of multiple sclerosis patients with progressive multifocal leukoencephalopathy. Profiling relied on immunoSEQ multiplex PCR, and the TCRdb table lists in-frame clones only, not all of them. This repertoire shows roughly 31,000 clones, approximately 91% found once; its top ten account for about 1.5%. Sequencing was performed on PBMCs. The source of these receptors is a human donor with multiple sclerosis. Each CDR3 is given with its conserved first and last residue. The D gene is left open where the match is weak. Clone size, where shown, is once, few, many, or a class for clones that have expanded.

D gene	J gene	V gene	clone size	CDR3 DNA	CDR3 protein
NA	TRBJ2-6	TRBV7-9	NA	TGTGCCAGCAGCCACCCCCAGAGCCACTCTGGGGCCAACGTCCTGACTTTC	CASSHPQSHSGANVLTF
TRBD2	TRBJ2-1	TRBV28	NA	TGTGCCAGCAGTTTTCTAGCGGCAAGCTCCTACAATGAGCAGTTCTTC	CASSFLAASSYNEQFF
TRBD2	TRBJ2-1	TRBV5-1	NA	TGCGCCAGCAGCCCACTAGCGGGAGGCGTTGGAGCCTACAATGAGCAGTTCTTC	CASSPLAGGVGAYNEQFF
NA	TRBJ1-5	TRBV27	NA	TGTGCCAGCAGCCCAACCCGGTCCCAGCCCCAGCATTTT	CASSPTRSQPQHF
NA	TRBJ2-5	TRBV5-6	NA	TGTGCCAGCAGCTTGGTGAATACGGGTCAAGAGACCCAGTACTTC	CASSLVNTGQETQYF
NA	TRBJ2-6	TRBV4-3	NA	TGCGCCAGCAGCCAAGATGGGCAAACCTCTGGGGCCAACGTCCTGACTTTC	CASSQDGQTSGANVLTF
NA	TRBJ1-2	TRBV25-1	NA	TGTGCCAGCAGTGACATCGGCTATGGCTACACCTTC	CASSDIGYGYTF
TRBD1	TRBJ2-7	TRBV27	NA	TGTGCCAGCAGACGGGACAGGACGGCCTACGAGCAGTACTTC	CASRRDRTAYEQYF
TRBD2	TRBJ2-7	TRBV4-1	NA	TGCGCCAGCAGCCAAGGGGGGGGAAACGGAGCCTACGAGCAGTACTTC	CASSQGGGNGAYEQYF
TRBD1	TRBJ2-7	TRBV6-1	NA	TGTGCCAGCAGCCCCGGGACAGGGTACTCCTACGAGCAGTACTTC	CASSPGTGYSYEQYF
TRBD2	TRBJ2-1	TRBV28	NA	TGTGCCAGCAGGGTCGGACTAGCGGGAAGGTCCTACAATGAGCAGTTCTTC	CASRVGLAGRSYNEQFF
NA	TRBJ1-5	TRBV5-6	NA	TGTGCCAGCAGCTTCAGCAATCAGCCCCAGCATTTT	CASSFSNQPQHF
NA	TRBJ2-1	TRBV11-2	NA	TGTGCCAGCTGTCGGAGTAGGTACAATGAGCAGTTCTTC	CASCRSRYNEQFF
TRBD1	TRBJ1-2	TRBV7-6	NA	TGTGCCAGCAGCTGGACAGGGGGAGACTATGGCTACACCTTC	CASSWTGGDYGYTF
TRBD1	TRBJ1-1	TRBV18	NA	TGTGCCAGCGCACCACGGTGGACAGGGGATTTTAACACTGAAGCTTTCTTT	CASAPRWTGDFNTEAFF
NA	TRBJ2-7	TRBV30	NA	TGTGCCTTGGGCAGGATAACCTACGAGCAGTACTTC	CALGRITYEQYF
TRBD2	TRBJ2-1	TRBV4-3	NA	TGCGCCAGCAGCCAACCGGGACTAGGGGTCCATGAGCAGTTCTTC	CASSQPGLGVHEQFF
TRBD2	TRBJ2-1	TRBV10-3	NA	TGTGCCATCAGTGTAGCGGGAGGGCGGAATGAGCAGTTCTTC	CAISVAGGRNEQFF
NA	TRBJ2-1	TRBV7-9	NA	TGTGCCAGCAGTTCTCGCAACTCCTACAATGAGCAGTTCTTC	CASSSRNSYNEQFF
TRBD2	TRBJ2-1	TRBV19	once	TGTGCCAGTAATACCTATGGACTAGCGCCCTACAATGAGCAGTTCTTC	CASNTYGLAPYNEQFF
NA	TRBJ1-3	TRBV28	NA	TGTGCCAGCAGAGGAAGCGGGCAGGGCTCTGGAAACACCATATATTTT	CASRGSGQGSGNTIYF
NA	TRBJ2-3	TRBV7-9	NA	TGTGCCAGCAGCCCGACTTGGGTAGGCGCCACAGATACGCAGTATTTT	CASSPTWVGATDTQYF
NA	TRBJ1-4	TRBV28	NA	TGTGCCAGCAGCGAGGGGGGAGGGTTGGGAGAAAAACTGTTTTTT	CASSEGGGLGEKLFF
NA	TRBJ1-1	TRBV7-9	NA	TGTGCCAGCAGCTTAATCGGGACGAACACTGAAGCTTTCTTT	CASSLIGTNTEAFF
TRBD2	TRBJ2-1	TRBV10-1	NA	TGCGCCACCTCGGGGGGAAGCGGGAGGTTCAATGAGCAGTTCTTC	CATSGGSGRFNEQFF
NA	TRBJ1-2	TRBV29-1	NA	TGCAGCGTTGGGAGTACTAACTATGGCTACACCTTC	CSVGSTNYGYTF
NA	TRBJ1-2	TRBV4-2	NA	TGTGCCAGCAGCCAAGCCCCCCCGGACTATGGCTACACCTTC	CASSQAPPDYGYTF
NA	TRBJ1-1	TRBV12-5	NA	TGTGCTAGTGGTTTGGGGGGGGACACTGAAGCTTTCTTT	CASGLGGDTEAFF
NA	TRBJ2-2	TRBV7-2	NA	TGTGCCAGCAGCCTGACCCCGGGTACGGTTCTGACCGGGGAGCTGTCTTTT	CASSLTPGTVLTGELSF
NA	TRBJ2-3	TRBV6-5	NA	TGTGCCAGCAGGGTAGGGCCCGCAGATACGCAGTATTTT	CASRVGPADTQYF
NA	TRBJ1-5	TRBV28	NA	TGTGCCAGCAGTTTATATCCGGGACGGGGCCCGGCTAATCAGCCCCAGCATTTT	CASSLYPGRGPANQPQHF
NA	TRBJ2-2	TRBV5-4	NA	TGTGCCAGCAGCCCGAGCTTGAACACCGGGGAGCTGTTTTTT	CASSPSLNTGELFF
NA	TRBJ1-1	TRBV6-6	NA	TGTGCCAGCAGTTACTCGAAAGTATCGAACACTGAAGCTTTCTTT	CASSYSKVSNTEAFF
NA	TRBJ2-7	TRBV5-1	once	TGCGCCAGCAGCTTGGAGTCGCGGGTAAGCTCCTACGAGCAGTACTTC	CASSLESRVSSYEQYF
TRBD2	TRBJ2-6	TRBV14	NA	TGTGCCAGCAGCCAAGATCGGGCTAGCGGGAGGGCCGTTGGGGCCAACGTCCTGACTTTC	CASSQDRASGRAVGANVLTF
TRBD1	TRBJ1-5	TRBV19	NA	TGTGCCAGTAGACGGGACAGGGAGTTTGGTCAGCCCCAGCATTTT	CASRRDREFGQPQHF
NA	TRBJ2-5	TRBV19	NA	TGTGCCAGTAGTAGTAACGGGGCAAGGACCCAGTACTTC	CASSSNGARTQYF
NA	TRBJ2-7	TRBV4-3	NA	TGCGCCAGCAGCCAAGGGGGTGGAGGTTATAACGAGCAGTACTTC	CASSQGGGGYNEQYF
NA	TRBJ2-3	TRBV4-3	NA	TGCGCCAGCAGCCAAGGGGATCCTAGCGCCACAGATACGCAGTATTTT	CASSQGDPSATDTQYF
NA	TRBJ2-1	TRBV21-1	NA	TGTGCCAGCAGCAAAGCGCTACTAATAGGACTAGCGGGAGAGGAGGGAAATGAGCAGTTCTTC	CASSKALLIGLAGEEGNEQFF
NA	TRBJ1-4	TRBV4-1	NA	TGCGCCAGCAGCCGCGGGAGTGAAAAACTGTTTTTT	CASSRGSEKLFF
TRBD2	TRBJ2-5	TRBV7-2	NA	TGTGCCAGCAGCACCGGACTAGCTTCGGGCCCACAAGAGACCCAGTACTTC	CASSTGLASGPQETQYF
NA	TRBJ2-4	TRBV14	NA	TGTGCCAGCAGCCAAGGGTCGGTCGTCGGGGGCCGAGCCAAAAACATTCAGTACTTC	CASSQGSVVGGRAKNIQYF
TRBD2	TRBJ2-3	TRBV11-2	NA	TGTGCCAGCAGCTTCACCCGGGGGGGGCCCCGCAGGACAGATACGCAGTATTTT	CASSFTRGGPRRTDTQYF
NA	TRBJ1-5	TRBV6-5	NA	TGTGCCAGCAGCCTTCAAAATCAGCCCCAGCATTTT	CASSLQNQPQHF
NA	TRBJ2-7	TRBV18	NA	TGTGCCAGCTCACCACATCCCCCAAGAATACAGAGCTACGAGCAGTACTTC	CASSPHPPRIQSYEQYF
TRBD1	TRBJ2-2	TRBV29-1	few	TGCAGCGGGGGACAGATCCCGGGGGAGCTGTTTTTT	CSGGQIPGELFF
NA	TRBJ1-5	TRBV21-1	NA	TGTGCCAGCAGCAACAGGGTTCAGCCCCAGCATTTT	CASSNRVQPQHF
NA	TRBJ1-4	TRBV28	NA	TGTGCCAGCAGTTTAATGACCCCCCAAAAACTGTTTTTT	CASSLMTPQKLFF